The T cell receptor (beta chain) under discussion was sequenced for a study of blood T cell repertoires in COVID-19 (dated by TCRdb to between 2020 and 2021). Regarding the complete study: Samples from collaborators originated in the United States, Italy and Spain and spanned both the acute and convalescent phases of COVID-19. The material from the prospective study consisted of cDNA or gDNA derived from T cells, B-cell-depleted T cells, or PBMCs. Subjects who had been exposed to COVID-19, were actively infected with it, or had recovered from it provided the deeply sampled blood TCRbeta repertoires that made up the dataset. A freely available public database, intended as a resource for researchers studying the immune response to SARS-CoV-2, is where the repertoires were released. Samples were obtained from the ongoing ImmuneRACE study (first 160 participants) and from 1,254 subjects provided by 6 global collaborators. Nearly every sample came with metadata listing a de-identified subject ID, COVID-19 status, age in years and sex. Where available, HLA class I and class II types were obtained from metadata supplied by the sample provider rather than from assay-based typing. The study at large found these results: How much clinical and demographic metadata was included differed by source and by participant, and the metadata was provided uncurated.

TCRbeta CDR3 regions were amplified from genomic DNA using the immunoSEQ Assay, a bias-controlled multiplex PCR. Under the source paper's analysis protocol: Nucleated cell counts per sample were estimated from amplification of reference gene primers within the assay. Sequence reads were collapsed and filtered to measure the absolute abundance of every unique TCRbeta CDR3 rearrangement. For each sample, productive Simpson clonality was calculated as the square root of Simpson's diversity index across productive rearrangements. TCRdb stores this immuneACCESS table with in-frame sequences only. Part of the clones is absent; in the studies checked, under half of the shortfall reflects unresolved V genes, and no reason is known for the rest. V and J calls and clone size follow that table, whereas D and trimming were derived from the DNA. The sample table records a few hundred thousand clones; approximately 87% of these occur just once. Approximately 1.2% of the sample belongs to the ten largest clones.

CDR1 and CDR2 are read off the germline V gene as MGHRA and YSYEKL. At the junction V is shortened by 6 bases and J by 1 base, with 24 bases in between. Spanning cysteine to phenylalanine, the CDR3 consists of 18 amino acids. CDR3 DNA is the only sequence kept; it has 54 bases, read in frame from the first base. Details on this clone: The specificity of this receptor is unknown. No per-base quality is available; no much larger clone lies one base away.

In the prospective study, participants were about 18 to 100 years old, resided in about two dozen geographic areas of the United States, and were enrolled through a virtual design. In the prospective study, cohorts were assigned on the basis of participant-reported clinical history obtained from a screening survey and a study questionnaire. Recovered participants in ImmuneRACE Cohort 3 were defined as having two consecutive negative NP/OP PCR tests, clearance from a healthcare professional, or resolution of symptoms. Mobile phlebotomists in the prospective study collected whole blood, serum and a nasopharyngeal or oropharyngeal swab from every participant. Prospective study participants could optionally give additional blood draws and questionnaires over an approximately 2-month period. Blood samples from the prospective study were shipped frozen or at room temperature prior to DNA extraction.

This TCR was sampled from a man aged 30 to 39 who had recovered from COVID-19. Sequenced sample: PBMCs or T cells enriched from blood (not recorded which). Recombination connected TRBV4-1 to TRBJ1-1; a confident D gene designation cannot be given. The CDR3 protein is CASSSPRPGSPSNTEAFF. The DNA sequence reads TGCGCCAGCAGTTCCCCGCGGCCGGGAAGCCCCTCGAACACTGAAGCTTTCTTT.